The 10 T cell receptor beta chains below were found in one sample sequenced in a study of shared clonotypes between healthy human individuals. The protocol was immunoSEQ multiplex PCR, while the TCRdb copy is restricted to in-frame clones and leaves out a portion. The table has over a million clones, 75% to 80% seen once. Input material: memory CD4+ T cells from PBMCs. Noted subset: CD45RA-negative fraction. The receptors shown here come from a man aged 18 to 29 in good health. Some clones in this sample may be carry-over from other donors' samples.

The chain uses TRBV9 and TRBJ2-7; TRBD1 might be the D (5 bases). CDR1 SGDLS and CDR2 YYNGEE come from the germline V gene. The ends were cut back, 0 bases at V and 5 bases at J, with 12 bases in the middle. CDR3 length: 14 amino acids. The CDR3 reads CASSVGAGLNEQYF. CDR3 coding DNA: TGTGCCAGCAGCGTAGGGGCAGGGTTGAACGAGCAGTACTTC.

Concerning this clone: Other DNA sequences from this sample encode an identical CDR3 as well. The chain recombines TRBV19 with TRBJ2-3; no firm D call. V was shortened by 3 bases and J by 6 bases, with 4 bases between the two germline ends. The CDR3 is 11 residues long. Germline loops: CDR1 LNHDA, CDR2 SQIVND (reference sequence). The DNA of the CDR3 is TGTGCCAGTAGTATTGGGGATACGCAGTATTTT. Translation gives CASSIGDTQYF.

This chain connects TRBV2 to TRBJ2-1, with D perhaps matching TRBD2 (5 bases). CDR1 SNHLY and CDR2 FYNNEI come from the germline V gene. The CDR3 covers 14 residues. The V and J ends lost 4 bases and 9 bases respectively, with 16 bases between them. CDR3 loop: CASSASWGNGEQFF. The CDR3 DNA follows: TGTGCCAGCAGTGCTAGCTGGGGTAACGGTGAGCAGTTCTTC.

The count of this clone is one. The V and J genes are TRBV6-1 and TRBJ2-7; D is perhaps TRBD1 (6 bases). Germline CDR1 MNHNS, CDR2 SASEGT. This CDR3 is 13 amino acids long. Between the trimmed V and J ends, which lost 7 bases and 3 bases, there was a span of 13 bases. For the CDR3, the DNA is TGTGCCAGCACAATAACAGGGAGCTACGAGCAGTACTTC. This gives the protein CASTITGSYEQYF.

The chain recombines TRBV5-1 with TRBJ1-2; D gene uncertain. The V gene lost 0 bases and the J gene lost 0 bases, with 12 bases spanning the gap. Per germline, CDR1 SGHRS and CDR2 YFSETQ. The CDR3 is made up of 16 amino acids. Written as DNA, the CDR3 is TGCGCCAGCAGCTTGGGCGGTCGAGGAGCTAACTATGGCTACACCTTC. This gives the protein CASSLGGRGANYGYTF.

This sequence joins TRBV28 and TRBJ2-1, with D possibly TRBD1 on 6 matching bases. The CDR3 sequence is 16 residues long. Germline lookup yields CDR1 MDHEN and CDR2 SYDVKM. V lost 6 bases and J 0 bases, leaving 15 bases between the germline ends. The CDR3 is CASSQGPTRSYNEQFF. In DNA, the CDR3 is TGTGCCAGCAGCCAGGGGCCAACTCGCTCCTACAATGAGCAGTTCTTC.

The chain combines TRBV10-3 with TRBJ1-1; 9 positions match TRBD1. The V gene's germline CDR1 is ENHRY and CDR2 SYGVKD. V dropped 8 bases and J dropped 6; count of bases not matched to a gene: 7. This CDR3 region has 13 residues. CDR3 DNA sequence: TGTGCCATCGGGACAGGGATTAGGGCTGAAGCTTTCTTT. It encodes CAIGTGIRAEAFF.

The DNA of the CDR3 is TGTGCCAGCAGTCAAAGCGGGAACACTGAAGCTTTCTTT. Translation gives CASSQSGNTEAFF. This chain links TRBV6-5 with TRBJ1-1; D remains ambiguous. Between the trimmed V and J ends, which lost 5 bases and 1 base, there was a span of 8 bases. Germline V gene lookup returns CDR1 MNHEY and CDR2 SVGAGI. The CDR3 totals 13 residues.

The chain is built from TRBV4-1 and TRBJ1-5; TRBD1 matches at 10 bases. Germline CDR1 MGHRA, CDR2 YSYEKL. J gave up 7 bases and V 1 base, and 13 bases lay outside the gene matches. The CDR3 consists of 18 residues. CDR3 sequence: CASSQATGTGVPQQPQHF. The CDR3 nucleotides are TGCGCCAGCAGCCAAGCTACCGGGACAGGGGTGCCTCAGCAGCCCCAGCATTTT.

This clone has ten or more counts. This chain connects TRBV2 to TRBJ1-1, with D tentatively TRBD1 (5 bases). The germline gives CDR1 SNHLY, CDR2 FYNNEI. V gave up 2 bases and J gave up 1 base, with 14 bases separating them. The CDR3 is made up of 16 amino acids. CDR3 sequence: CASSETTGTGNTEAFF. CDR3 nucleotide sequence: TGTGCCAGCAGTGAAACGACCGGGACGGGGAACACTGAAGCTTTCTTT.